The clone carrying this T cell receptor beta chain was seen ten or more times. 5'RACE template switching produced TCR cDNA carrying a universal primer site and UMIs. Each CDR3 protein is one row after TCRdb ran MiXCR on the 5' RACE reads. The repertoire consists of 9,500 to 15,000 distinct CDR3 sequences, with 5.8% occurring once and the leading ten covering around 1%. The record originates from a study of T cells after yellow fever vaccination. Per germline, CDR1 ENHRY and CDR2 SYGVKD. Trimming took 4 bases from V and 0 from J, leaving 13 bases between them. The CDR3 sequence is 16 residues long. The chain joins TRBV10-3 to TRBJ2-1, with D perhaps being TRBD1 or TRBD2 (5 bases each). This receptor was obtained from a man aged 25 to 40 who received the YFV17D yellow fever vaccine. Material: PBMCs, either bulk or a sorted T-cell subset (CD4+, CD8+, memory, or dextramer-sorted; not recorded which), obtained on the day of the yellow fever booster vaccination. The CDR3 here is CAISGDPSYSYNEQFF. As DNA, the CDR3 is TGTGCCATCAGTGGGGACCCCTCGTACTCCTACAATGAGCAGTTCTTC.